This record looks at one TCR beta chain sequence and its context. Libraries were prepared by immunoSEQ multiplex PCR; TCRdb keeps only in-frame clonotypes and omits some of them. The sample lists under 150,000 clones, around 87% occurring once. The source of the sample is a study of cytomegalovirus exposure and HLA in healthy donors. The material sequenced was PBMCs. This receptor was identified in a man aged 18-30 years in good health and CMV-seropositive.

CDR3 region: CASSQGLRSYNEQFF. DNA of the CDR3: TGCGCCAGCAGCCAAGGTCTGAGGTCCTACAATGAGCAGTTCTTC. This chain uses TRBV4-1 with TRBJ2-1, with D unclear. Germline V CDR1 and CDR2: MGHRA, YSYEKL. The CDR3 is 15 amino acids. Trimming pared 1 base from V and 1 base from J, leaving 8 bases between.